This T cell receptor beta chain was captured by sequencing in a study of T cell clonality in common variable immunodeficiency. Germline-derived CDR1 and CDR2 are ENHRY and SYGVKD. This CDR3 comprises 15 residues. V shed 0 bases and J shed 3 bases, with 11 bases lying between them. Sequencing was performed with immunoSEQ multiplex PCR; in TCRdb, only in-frame clones are kept and a portion is missing. This sample comprises around 34,000 clones, none seen once only. In this sample, this clone turned up many times. The sequenced fragment ends 3 residues before the CDR3 boundary, so the rest is inferred from the germline J gene.

The sequence was collected from a person aged 18-69 years in good health. Specimen: peripheral blood mononuclear cells. This rearrangement joins TRBV10-3 to TRBJ1-2; tentative D call: TRBD1 (6 bases). The CDR3 DNA, read in part, is TGTGCCATCAGTGAGTCCGGCAGGGGATACTATGGC. This codes for CAISESGRGYYG. The entire CDR3 is CAISESGRGYYGYTF.